The rows below give T cell receptor beta chains drawn from one sample of a study of early T cells in non-severe SARS-CoV-2 infection. One entry per CDR3 protein results from TCRdb running MiXCR on the 5' RACE reads. The sample lists 35,000 to 55,000 distinct CDR3 sequences, about 9.9% occurring once. Input material: whole blood. These receptors all come from an adult who was a healthcare worker with PCR-confirmed SARS-CoV-2 infection or an uninfected control (not recorded which). CDR3s include the opening cysteine and the closing phenylalanine or tryptophan. The order of the fields is V gene, D gene, clone size, J gene, CDR3 protein, CDR3 DNA. D genes are given only for firm matches. The size entry is marked missing in some rows and otherwise reads once, few, many or a size class.

v_gene: TRBV20-1
d_gene: TRBD2
abundance: many
j_gene: TRBJ2-7
CDR3aa: CSARAPGLAAPEQYF
CDR3nt: TGCAGTGCTAGAGCTCCGGGACTAGCGGCCCCCGAGCAGTACTTC

v_gene: TRBV7-2
d_gene: TRBD2
abundance: many
j_gene: TRBJ2-1
CDR3aa: CASSLASSGFYNEQFF
CDR3nt: TGTGCCAGCAGCTTAGCGTCTAGCGGTTTCTACAATGAGCAGTTCTTC

v_gene: TRBV12-3/TRBV12-4
d_gene: .
abundance: many
j_gene: TRBJ1-1
CDR3aa: CASSIDGGQDTEAFF
CDR3nt: TGTGCCAGCAGCATTGATGGCGGGCAGGACACTGAAGCTTTCTTT

v_gene: TRBV29-1
d_gene: TRBD1
abundance: many
j_gene: TRBJ2-7
CDR3aa: CSVALIGQGTTPFSYEQYF
CDR3nt: TGCAGCGTCGCATTGATCGGACAGGGGACAACCCCTTTTTCCTACGAGCAGTACTTC

v_gene: TRBV12-3/TRBV12-4
d_gene: .
abundance: .
j_gene: TRBJ2-2
CDR3aa: CASSSTGTLNTGELFF
CDR3nt: TGTGCCAGCAGCTCAACCGGGACATTGAACACCGGGGAGCTGTTTTTT

v_gene: TRBV6-5
d_gene: .
abundance: .
j_gene: TRBJ2-2
CDR3aa: CASRLGRLSNTGELFF
CDR3nt: TGTGCCAGCAGACTAGGACGGCTGTCGAACACCGGGGAGCTGTTTTTT

v_gene: TRBV7-2
d_gene: TRBD2
abundance: many
j_gene: TRBJ2-3
CDR3aa: CASNTGLAAGLGTDTQYF
CDR3nt: TGTGCCAGCAACACGGGACTAGCGGCGGGGCTAGGCACAGATACGCAGTATTTT

v_gene: TRBV2
d_gene: TRBD2
abundance: few
j_gene: TRBJ2-7
CDR3aa: CAHRLALAGNYEQYF
CDR3nt: TGTGCCCATCGCTTGGCACTAGCGGGAAACTACGAGCAGTACTTC

v_gene: TRBV6-6
d_gene: TRBD2
abundance: many
j_gene: TRBJ2-7
CDR3aa: CASSQNSGRASYEQYF
CDR3nt: TGTGCCAGCAGTCAGAACAGCGGGAGGGCCTCCTACGAGCAGTACTTC

v_gene: TRBV18
d_gene: .
abundance: many
j_gene: TRBJ1-1
CDR3aa: CASSPIGALNTEAFF
CDR3nt: TGTGCCAGCTCACCAATCGGGGCATTGAACACTGAAGCTTTCTTT

v_gene: TRBV6-2/TRBV6-3
d_gene: TRBD2
abundance: .
j_gene: TRBJ2-1
CDR3aa: CASVSGRDYNEQFF
CDR3nt: TGTGCCAGTGTAAGCGGGAGAGACTACAATGAGCAGTTCTTC

v_gene: TRBV19
d_gene: TRBD1
abundance: many
j_gene: TRBJ1-2
CDR3aa: CASTSQGAYSSGYTF
CDR3nt: TGTGCCAGTACCTCACAGGGGGCTTACTCCTCTGGCTACACCTTC

v_gene: TRBV6-2/TRBV6-3
d_gene: .
abundance: few
j_gene: TRBJ2-1
CDR3aa: CASSYSILGQTRDEQFF
CDR3nt: TGTGCCAGCAGTTACTCGATTCTAGGCCAAACCAGGGATGAGCAGTTCTTC

v_gene: TRBV20-1
d_gene: .
abundance: many
j_gene: TRBJ2-1
CDR3aa: CSARAVNNEQFF
CDR3nt: TGCAGTGCTAGGGCCGTAAACAATGAGCAGTTCTTC

v_gene: TRBV29-1
d_gene: .
abundance: .
j_gene: TRBJ2-2
CDR3aa: CSVRRGQSDTGELFF
CDR3nt: TGCAGCGTACGTAGGGGCCAGTCGGACACCGGGGAGCTGTTTTTT

v_gene: TRBV7-9
d_gene: .
abundance: many
j_gene: TRBJ1-4
CDR3aa: CASSFNVGPAEKLFF
CDR3nt: .

v_gene: TRBV4-2
d_gene: .
abundance: many
j_gene: TRBJ2-7
CDR3aa: CASSQDAGNKLVSYEQYF
CDR3nt: TGTGCCAGCAGCCAAGATGCCGGAAACAAACTTGTCTCCTACGAGCAGTACTTC

v_gene: TRBV12-3/TRBV12-4
d_gene: .
abundance: few
j_gene: TRBJ2-2
CDR3aa: CASSPLGTPNTGELFF
CDR3nt: TGTGCCAGCAGTCCGCTGGGGACACCTAACACCGGGGAGCTGTTTTTT

v_gene: TRBV20-1
d_gene: TRBD1
abundance: .
j_gene: TRBJ1-6
CDR3aa: CSARGGDRVYSPLHF
CDR3nt: TGCAGTGCTAGAGGCGGGGACAGGGTTTACTCACCCCTCCACTTT

v_gene: TRBV2
d_gene: TRBD2
abundance: few
j_gene: TRBJ2-1
CDR3aa: CASSGVRLAEDCF
CDR3nt: TGTGCCAGCAGTGGGGTACGACTAGCGGAAGACTGCTTC

v_gene: TRBV28
d_gene: TRBD1
abundance: .
j_gene: TRBJ2-3
CDR3aa: CASSKQGARRASDTQYF
CDR3nt: TGTGCCAGCAGTAAACAGGGGGCGAGGAGGGCGTCAGATACGCAGTATTTT

v_gene: TRBV12-3/TRBV12-4
d_gene: .
abundance: many
j_gene: TRBJ2-2
CDR3aa: CASSFDGGYTGELFF
CDR3nt: TGTGCCAGCAGTTTCGACGGCGGTTACACCGGGGAGCTGTTTTTT

v_gene: TRBV6-2/TRBV6-3
d_gene: TRBD2
abundance: few
j_gene: TRBJ2-1
CDR3aa: CASRAGEAYNEQFF
CDR3nt: TGTGCCAGCAGAGCGGGAGAGGCCTACAATGAGCAGTTCTTC

v_gene: TRBV6-2/TRBV6-3
d_gene: .
abundance: many
j_gene: TRBJ2-4
CDR3aa: CASSMDTSKNIQYF
CDR3nt: TGTGCCAGCAGCATGGACACATCCAAAAACATTCAGTACTTC

v_gene: TRBV29-1
d_gene: TRBD1
abundance: many
j_gene: TRBJ2-1
CDR3aa: CSVDQGAVEQFF
CDR3nt: TGCAGCGTTGACCAGGGGGCTGTTGAGCAGTTCTTC

v_gene: TRBV7-2
d_gene: .
abundance: .
j_gene: TRBJ2-3
CDR3aa: CASSSSTDTQYF
CDR3nt: TGTGCCAGCAGCTCCTCAACAGATACGCAGTATTTT

v_gene: TRBV5-1
d_gene: .
abundance: many
j_gene: TRBJ2-2
CDR3aa: CASSLEPWNTGELFF
CDR3nt: TGCGCCAGCAGCTTAGAACCCTGGAACACCGGGGAGCTGTTTTTT

v_gene: TRBV7-2
d_gene: .
abundance: many
j_gene: TRBJ1-4
CDR3aa: CASSLESGPGFNEKLFF
CDR3nt: TGTGCCAGCAGCTTAGAATCCGGGCCGGGATTTAATGAAAAACTGTTTTTT

v_gene: TRBV28
d_gene: TRBD2
abundance: .
j_gene: TRBJ2-5
CDR3aa: CASSPLGREVTQYF
CDR3nt: TGTGCCAGCAGTCCCCTGGGGCGGGAGGTGACCCAGTACTTC

v_gene: TRBV13
d_gene: TRBD1
abundance: many
j_gene: TRBJ2-7
CDR3aa: CASSSWDRGEQYF
CDR3nt: TGTGCCAGCAGCTCCTGGGACAGGGGCGAGCAGTACTTC

v_gene: TRBV2
d_gene: TRBD1
abundance: many
j_gene: TRBJ2-5
CDR3aa: CASSDRDRARQETQYF
CDR3nt: TGTGCCAGCAGTGACCGGGACAGGGCTCGACAAGAGACCCAGTACTTC

v_gene: TRBV7-2
d_gene: .
abundance: .
j_gene: TRBJ2-7
CDR3aa: CASSLGKRGLGEQYF
CDR3nt: TGTGCCAGCAGCTTAGGGAAACGAGGGTTGGGCGAGCAGTACTTC

v_gene: TRBV15
d_gene: .
abundance: many
j_gene: TRBJ2-2
CDR3aa: CATSRDRAEAGELFF
CDR3nt: TGTGCCACCAGCAGAGATAGGGCAGAAGCCGGGGAGCTGTTTTTT

v_gene: TRBV19
d_gene: .
abundance: few
j_gene: TRBJ1-5
CDR3aa: CASSWRTEYSNQPQHF
CDR3nt: TGTGCCAGTAGTTGGAGGACAGAGTATAGCAATCAGCCCCAGCATTTT

v_gene: TRBV24-1
d_gene: .
abundance: few
j_gene: TRBJ2-3
CDR3aa: CATSTRSGRKTDTQYF
CDR3nt: TGTGCCACCAGTACCCGATCGGGGAGGAAGACAGATACGCAGTATTTT

v_gene: TRBV28
d_gene: .
abundance: few
j_gene: TRBJ2-7
CDR3aa: CASTPQGWDEQYF
CDR3nt: TGTGCCAGCACCCCCCAGGGATGGGACGAGCAGTACTTC

v_gene: TRBV5-1
d_gene: .
abundance: many
j_gene: TRBJ1-1
CDR3aa: CASNRDGRKNTEAFF
CDR3nt: TGCGCCAGCAACCGGGACGGGAGGAAGAACACTGAAGCTTTCTTT

v_gene: TRBV4-1
d_gene: .
abundance: many
j_gene: TRBJ2-7
CDR3aa: CASSQDGLIYEQYF
CDR3nt: TGCGCCAGCAGCCAAGACGGTCTGATATACGAGCAGTACTTC

v_gene: TRBV25-1
d_gene: TRBD1
abundance: few
j_gene: TRBJ2-7
CDR3aa: CASSVGQGSYEQYF
CDR3nt: TGTGCCAGCAGTGTTGGACAGGGATCGTACGAGCAGTACTTC

v_gene: TRBV28
d_gene: TRBD1
abundance: .
j_gene: TRBJ2-7
CDR3aa: CASIDTGTVSYEQYF
CDR3nt: TGTGCCAGCATTGACACCGGGACAGTATCCTACGAGCAGTACTTC

v_gene: TRBV27
d_gene: .
abundance: many
j_gene: TRBJ2-1
CDR3aa: CASSIRAATTYNEQFF
CDR3nt: TGTGCCAGCAGTATCCGGGCGGCTACAACCTACAATGAGCAGTTCTTC

v_gene: TRBV6-5
d_gene: .
abundance: few
j_gene: TRBJ2-7
CDR3aa: CASTSPGQASYEQYF
CDR3nt: TGTGCCAGCACCTCCCCAGGACAAGCTTCCTACGAGCAGTACTTC

v_gene: TRBV18
d_gene: .
abundance: many
j_gene: TRBJ2-7
CDR3aa: CASSPGSNQPYEQYF
CDR3nt: TGTGCCAGCTCACCGGGATCCAATCAGCCCTACGAGCAGTACTTC

v_gene: TRBV10-3
d_gene: .
abundance: .
j_gene: TRBJ1-2
CDR3aa: CASHLGGNYGYTF
CDR3nt: TGTGCCAGCCACCTCGGGGGGAACTATGGCTACACCTTC

v_gene: TRBV9
d_gene: TRBD2
abundance: few
j_gene: TRBJ2-1
CDR3aa: CASSSGTLGRNEQFF
CDR3nt: TGTGCCAGCAGTAGCGGGACCCTGGGGCGGAATGAGCAGTTCTTC

v_gene: TRBV12-3/TRBV12-4
d_gene: .
abundance: .
j_gene: TRBJ1-1
CDR3aa: CASLMNTEAFF
CDR3nt: TGTGCCAGCCTGATGAACACTGAAGCTTTCTTT

v_gene: TRBV2
d_gene: .
abundance: .
j_gene: TRBJ2-4
CDR3aa: CASSLQDIQYF
CDR3nt: TGTGCCAGCAGCCTTCAGGACATTCAGTACTTC

v_gene: TRBV6-5
d_gene: .
abundance: .
j_gene: TRBJ1-3
CDR3aa: CASSFPPGNTIYF
CDR3nt: TGTGCCAGCAGCTTCCCCCCTGGAAACACCATATATTTT

v_gene: TRBV9
d_gene: .
abundance: many
j_gene: TRBJ2-5
CDR3aa: CASSGSLGGRSQETQYF
CDR3nt: TGTGCCAGCAGCGGTAGCCTGGGTGGGAGGAGCCAAGAGACCCAGTACTTC

v_gene: TRBV7-9
d_gene: TRBD2
abundance: few
j_gene: TRBJ2-3
CDR3aa: CASSLASGTRDSNTQYF
CDR3nt: TGTGCCAGCAGCTTAGCCTCCGGGACTAGAGATTCTAATACGCAGTATTTT

v_gene: TRBV2
d_gene: .
abundance: many
j_gene: TRBJ2-7
CDR3aa: CATSTGTAGLEQYF
CDR3nt: TGTGCCACCTCCACCGGGACCGCCGGATTGGAGCAGTACTTC

v_gene: TRBV7-9
d_gene: .
abundance: .
j_gene: TRBJ1-1
CDR3aa: CASSFLGWQMNTEAFF
CDR3nt: TGTGCCAGCAGCTTTTTGGGGTGGCAGATGAACACTGAAGCTTTCTTT

v_gene: TRBV6-5
d_gene: TRBD2
abundance: many
j_gene: TRBJ2-1
CDR3aa: CASSYTGLAGAYNEQFF
CDR3nt: TGTGCCAGCAGTTACACAGGACTAGCGGGAGCCTACAATGAGCAGTTCTTC

v_gene: TRBV28
d_gene: .
abundance: many
j_gene: TRBJ2-7
CDR3aa: CASSLWSYEQYF
CDR3nt: TGTGCCAGCAGTTTATGGAGCTACGAGCAGTACTTC

v_gene: TRBV21-1
d_gene: .
abundance: many
j_gene: TRBJ2-5
CDR3aa: CASSKKPPSGGQETQYF
CDR3nt: TGTGCCAGCAGCAAAAAGCCCCCTTCAGGGGGACAAGAGACCCAGTACTTC

v_gene: TRBV5-1
d_gene: .
abundance: few
j_gene: TRBJ1-1
CDR3aa: CASSFSGDTEAFF
CDR3nt: TGCGCCAGCAGCTTCAGCGGGGACACTGAAGCTTTCTTT